This T cell receptor (beta chain) was sequenced in a study of response to subunit inactivated influenza vaccine. Study observations and caveats: Each seasonal influenza vaccination, the authors suggested, recruits few new T cells.

As to this clonotype: Its antigen remains unknown.

TCRdb fed the RT-PCR reads into MiXCR, producing one record per CDR3 protein. Of approximately 500,000 distinct CDR3 sequences in the sample, about 14% were seen once. The sequence was collected from a man between 45 and 60 years old who received an inactivated influenza vaccine. Source: PBMCs from blood, taken about 12 days after vaccination.

DNA for the CDR3: TGCAGTGCTAGCCCCCGAAACCTTTACAATGAGCAGTTCTTC. Translation gives CSASPRNLYNEQFF. The chain links TRBV20-1 to TRBJ2-1, with D uncertain. The CDR3 runs 14 residues. Looked up from germline, CDR1 is DFQATT and CDR2 is SNEGSKA (reference sequence). Trimming took 3 bases from V and 4 from J, leaving 13 bases between them.